The rows below give T cell receptor beta chains drawn from one sample of a study of blood T cell repertoires in COVID-19. Sequencing used immunoSEQ multiplex PCR; TCRdb keeps in-frame clones, though not all of them. The table has 120,000 to 150,000 clones, about 90% seen once. The sequencing sample was made of peripheral blood. The origin of the receptors is a man aged 50-59 years who had recovered from COVID-19. CDR3s include the opening cysteine and the closing phenylalanine or tryptophan. D genes are given only for firm matches. A clone size is listed for some rows: how often the clone was seen (once, few, many), or a class if it is expanded.

abundance,v_gene,j_gene,d_gene,len,CDR3nt,CDR3aa
-,TRBV15,TRBJ1-2,TRBD1,13,TGTGCCACCAGCAGAACACAGGGGCAGGGCTACACCTTC,CATSRTQGQGYTF
-,TRBV5-4,TRBJ2-1,-,13,TGTGCCAGCAGCTTGGGTTTAAACAATGAGCAGTTCTTC,CASSLGLNNEQFF
-,TRBV4-2,TRBJ1-2,TRBD1,16,TGTGCCAGCAGCCAAGAGGGACAGGGGCGCCACTATGGCTACACCTTC,CASSQEGQGRHYGYTF
-,TRBV11-2,TRBJ1-5,TRBD1,15,TGTGCCAGCAGCTCTTTGGGACAGGGGCCTATGCCCCAGCATTTT,CASSSLGQGPMPQHF
-,TRBV9,TRBJ2-7,-,14,TGTGCCAGCAGCGTAGAGGAGCGATCCTACGAGCAGTACTTC,CASSVEERSYEQYF
once,TRBV5-8,TRBJ1-5,-,15,TGTGCCAGCAGCCTGGACGGGTATAGCAATCAGCCCCAGCATTTT,CASSLDGYSNQPQHF
-,TRBV6-5,TRBJ1-2,TRBD1,15,TGTGCCAGCAGTTCCGGGACAGCCCCTTTCGGGAGCTACACCTTC,CASSSGTAPFGSYTF
-,TRBV29-1,TRBJ2-1,TRBD1,13,TGCAGCGTCGGGACAGGGACCTACAATGAGCAGTTCTTC,CSVGTGTYNEQFF
-,TRBV5-6,TRBJ1-5,-,17,TGTGCCAGCAGCTTGGCCGGGGAGTTCTATAGCAATCAGCCCCAGCATTTT,CASSLAGEFYSNQPQHF
once,TRBV6-1,TRBJ2-5,-,12,TGTGCCAGCAGTGAAGACAAAGAGACCCAGTACTTC,CASSEDKETQYF
-,TRBV10-3,TRBJ2-1,TRBD2,15,TGTGCCATCAGTGAACGGCTAGCGGGGAACAATGAGCAGTTCTTC,CAISERLAGNNEQFF
-,TRBV10-3,TRBJ2-2,-,15,TGTGCCATCAGTGAGTCAACGGGGAGCACCGGGGAGCTGTTTTTT,CAISESTGSTGELFF
-,TRBV5-1,TRBJ1-4,TRBD1,16,TGCGCCAGCAGCTTGGGACAGGGGGCTTTTAATGAAAAACTGTTTTTT,CASSLGQGAFNEKLFF
few,TRBV6-5,TRBJ1-6,-,15,TGTGCCAGCAGTTACGATACAGGGAATAATTCACCCCTCCACTTT,CASSYDTGNNSPLHF
-,TRBV5-6,TRBJ2-4,-,16,TGTGCCAGCAGCTTGCCAGGGGTTCTAGCCAAAAACATTCAGTACTTC,CASSLPGVLAKNIQYF
-,TRBV12-3/TRBV12-4,TRBJ1-2,-,13,TGTGCCAGCAGTTTAGCCAGTCTCGATGGCTACACCTTC,CASSLASLDGYTF
-,TRBV7-6,TRBJ2-3,TRBD2,19,TGTGCCAGCAGCTCTCAACCTGGGGTGTCTAGCGGGAGCACAGATACGCAGTATTTT,CASSSQPGVSSGSTDTQYF
-,TRBV13,TRBJ1-1,TRBD1,12,TGTGCCAGCAGCTTGGACAGGGGTAATGCTTTCTTT,CASSLDRGNAFF
-,TRBV4-2,TRBJ2-2,-,13,TGTGCCAGCAGCCAAGGGGGGGGCCGGGAGCTGTTTTTT,CASSQGGGRELFF
-,TRBV5-6,TRBJ2-3,-,16,TGTGCCAGCAGCTTGGTAGGCAGGGCAAGCACAGATACGCAGTATTTT,CASSLVGRASTDTQYF
-,TRBV29-1,TRBJ2-5,TRBD1,13,TGCAGCGCCGCACAGGGGGTAAAAGAGACCCAGTACTTC,CSAAQGVKETQYF
-,TRBV6-1,TRBJ1-2,-,14,TGTGCCAGCAGTGAAGCGGGGCCGAACTATGGCTACACCTTC,CASSEAGPNYGYTF
-,TRBV7-2,TRBJ2-1,TRBD2,18,TGTGCCAGCAGCCGTAGTCGTCGAGCGGGGGGCTCCTACAATGAGCAGTTCTTC,CASSRSRRAGGSYNEQFF
few,TRBV18,TRBJ2-2,-,13,TGTGCCAGCTCCCAGACAGAAACCGGGGAGCTGTTTTTT,CASSQTETGELFF
-,TRBV6-5,TRBJ2-3,-,11,TGTGCCAGCACTTTATTGGATACGCAGTATTTT,CASTLLDTQYF
few,TRBV14,TRBJ1-6,-,12,TGTGCCAGCAGCCAAGTCTATTCACCCCTCCACTTT,CASSQVYSPLHF
few,TRBV27,TRBJ2-7,TRBD2,15,TGTGCCAGCAGTCCCTTAAGCGGGAGTAACTACGAGCAGTACTTC,CASSPLSGSNYEQYF
once,TRBV2,TRBJ2-7,TRBD1,14,TGTGCCAGCAATCCGACGACAGGGCGGTACGAGCAGTACTTC,CASNPTTGRYEQYF
-,TRBV6-5,TRBJ2-7,TRBD1,14,TGTGCCAGCAGTTACTCAGACAGGGGCTACGAGCAGTACTTC,CASSYSDRGYEQYF
-,TRBV11-3,TRBJ1-6,-,15,TGTGCCAGCAGCTTAGATCGTGTAGAGGGTTCACCCCTCCACTTT,CASSLDRVEGSPLHF
-,TRBV18,TRBJ2-1,TRBD1,17,TGTGCCAGCTCACCACTTTCCCCTGGACAGGGGTTCAATGAGCAGTTCTTC,CASSPLSPGQGFNEQFF
-,TRBV27,TRBJ1-6,TRBD1,18,TGTGCCAGCAGTTTATGCGTGGGGACAGGGTCTTGTAATTCACCCCTCCACTTT,CASSLCVGTGSCNSPLHF
-,TRBV2,TRBJ2-7,TRBD1,15,TGTGCCAGCAGTGAAAACGGACAGGGGGCCTACGAGCAGTACTTC,CASSENGQGAYEQYF
-,TRBV5-5,TRBJ2-7,-,14,TGTGCCAGCAGCTTGGGACTAGTTTTCAACGAGCAGTACTTC,CASSLGLVFNEQYF
-,TRBV19,TRBJ2-5,-,14,TGTGCCAGTAGTATAGGGGGGCCAACAGAGACCCAGTACTTC,CASSIGGPTETQYF
-,TRBV2,TRBJ1-4,-,15,TGTGCCAGCAGTGCGTCGGCAGGGACTAATGAAAAACTGTTTTTT,CASSASAGTNEKLFF
-,TRBV7-2,TRBJ2-7,TRBD1,13,TGTGCCAGCAGCCCGGACAGGGATAACGAGCAGTACTTC,CASSPDRDNEQYF
-,TRBV25-1,TRBJ1-1,TRBD1,13,TGTGCCAGCAGACTGACAGGGGACACTGAAGCTTTCTTT,CASRLTGDTEAFF
-,TRBV13,TRBJ2-7,-,18,TGTGCCAGCAGCTTAGCCCACAAAACAGGGCGGTTCTCCTACGAGCAGTACTTC,CASSLAHKTGRFSYEQYF
-,TRBV11-2,TRBJ2-7,TRBD1,15,TGTGCCAGCAGCTCGTGGGGGACAGGGTCGTACGAGCAGTACTTC,CASSSWGTGSYEQYF
-,TRBV6-5,TRBJ2-1,TRBD1,14,TGTGCCGCATTACAGGGGGCAGCTTACAATGAGCAGTTCTTC,CAALQGAAYNEQFF
-,TRBV7-6,TRBJ2-5,TRBD1,17,TGTGCCAGCAGCCCGAATCCGGGACAGACCTTGCAAGAGACCCAGTACTTC,CASSPNPGQTLQETQYF
few,TRBV15,TRBJ1-2,-,13,TGTGCCACCAGCAGCAGGGTGGACTATGGCTACACCTTC,CATSSRVDYGYTF
-,TRBV30,TRBJ1-2,TRBD1,13,TGTGCCTGGACCCAAGGGACAGTCTATGGCTACACCTTC,CAWTQGTVYGYTF
-,TRBV18,TRBJ1-5,TRBD1,13,TGTGCCAGCTCACCGGACAGGGACCAGCCCCAGCATTTT,CASSPDRDQPQHF
-,TRBV13,TRBJ1-2,-,13,TGTGCCAGCATGGTGGGGGCATCATATGGCTACACCTTC,CASMVGASYGYTF
-,TRBV7-2,TRBJ1-2,TRBD1,15,TGTGCCAGCAGCTTAGCGGGACAGGGGGGCTATGGCTACACCTTC,CASSLAGQGGYGYTF
-,TRBV5-1,TRBJ2-1,TRBD2,19,TGCGCCAGCAGCTTGGCGGGTGTGAAGCGGGGGGGCACCAACAATGAGCAGTTCTTC,CASSLAGVKRGGTNNEQFF
-,TRBV4-2,TRBJ1-1,-,18,TGTGCCAGCAGCCCTCTATACGGGGGGCGAACAGAGTCGGGTGAAGCTTTCTTT,CASSPLYGGRTESGEAFF
-,TRBV11-3,TRBJ2-5,-,15,TGTGCCAGCAGCTCCGGTCGGACACTAAGGGAGACCCAGTACTTC,CASSSGRTLRETQYF
-,TRBV2,TRBJ2-3,TRBD1,16,TGTGCCAGCAGTGAAGCGGACAGGGGAATCACAGATACGCAGTATTTT,CASSEADRGITDTQYF
-,TRBV2,TRBJ1-6,TRBD1,14,TGTGCCAGCAGTTTCGACAGGGGGTCTTCACCCCTCCACTTT,CASSFDRGSSPLHF
-,TRBV19,TRBJ1-5,TRBD1,15,TGTGCCAGCCCCGGGACAGAAAATAGCAATCAGCCCCAGCATTTT,CASPGTENSNQPQHF
-,TRBV5-1,TRBJ2-5,-,16,TGCGCCAGCAGCTCGAACCCTAACGCCCCGAGCGAGACCCAGTACTTC,CASSSNPNAPSETQYF
once,TRBV6-5,TRBJ2-7,TRBD2,14,TGTGCCAGCAGGAGCGGGGCTAATCTCTACGAGCAGTACTTC,CASRSGANLYEQYF
few,TRBV7-2,TRBJ2-3,TRBD2,17,TGTGCCAGCAGCCTAGGACTAGCGGGGGGATACACAGATACGCAGTATTTT,CASSLGLAGGYTDTQYF
-,TRBV19,TRBJ2-5,TRBD2,14,TGTGCCAGTAGTATGATCGGGGGGCAAGAGACCCAGTACTTC,CASSMIGGQETQYF
-,TRBV2,TRBJ2-1,-,15,TGTGCCAGCAGTGAAGCCCTGGGGGGAAAGAATGAGCAGTTCTTC,CASSEALGGKNEQFF
-,TRBV18,TRBJ1-1,-,16,TGTGCCAGCTCACCACCGAACAGCCTCATGAACACTGAAGCTTTCTTT,CASSPPNSLMNTEAFF
-,TRBV6-4,TRBJ2-2,-,17,TGTGCCAGCAGTGACTACCCACTAGGCGCGAACACCGGGGAGCTGTTTTTT,CASSDYPLGANTGELFF